The entry that follows covers one T cell receptor (beta chain) sequence. This specimen belongs to a study of blood T cell repertoires in COVID-19. Study summary: The United States, Italy and Spain were the sources of the acute and convalescent COVID-19 samples. The analysed material was cDNA or gDNA that came from T cells, B-cell-depleted T cells, or PBMCs.

This CDR3 has 15 amino acids. Per the germline V gene, CDR1 is LNHDA and CDR2 is SQIVND (reference sequence). V dropped 4 bases and J dropped 7; count of bases not matched to a gene: 3. In the authors' methods: Reference gene primer amplification gave estimated nucleated cell counts. The repertoire was sequenced with immunoSEQ multiplex PCR; TCRdb's copy has only in-frame clones and lacks some. Clonal size and the V and J genes are those of that table, whereas D and trimming came from the DNA. The repertoire holds 250,000 to 300,000 clones, with roughly 85% as singletons. Sequencing input: peripheral blood. This clonotype originated in a man aged 45 to 65 with active or convalescent COVID-19. V gene TRBV19 combines with J gene TRBJ2-2, with TRBD2 identical over 13 bases. The CDR3 DNA follows: TGTGCCAGTAGTAGGACTAGCGGGAGTGGCGGGGAGCTGTTTTTT. Protein: CASSRTSGSGGELFF.